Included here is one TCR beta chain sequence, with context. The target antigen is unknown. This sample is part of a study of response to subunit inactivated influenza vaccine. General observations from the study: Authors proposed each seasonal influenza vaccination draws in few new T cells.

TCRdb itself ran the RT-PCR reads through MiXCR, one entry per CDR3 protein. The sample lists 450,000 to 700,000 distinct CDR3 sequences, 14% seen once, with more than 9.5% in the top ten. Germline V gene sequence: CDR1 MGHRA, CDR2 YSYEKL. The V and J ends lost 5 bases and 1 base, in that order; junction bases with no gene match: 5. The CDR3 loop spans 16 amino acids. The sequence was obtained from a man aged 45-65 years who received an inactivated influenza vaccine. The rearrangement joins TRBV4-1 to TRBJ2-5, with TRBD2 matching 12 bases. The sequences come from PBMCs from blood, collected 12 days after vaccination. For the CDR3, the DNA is TGCGCCAGCAGCGCGACTAGCGGGGGCCCCCAAGAGACCCAGTACTTC. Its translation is CASSATSGGPQETQYF.